A selection of T cell receptor beta chains follows, all from one sample in a study of T cells after yellow fever vaccination. TCRdb itself ran the 5' RACE reads through MiXCR, one entry per CDR3 protein. The profile shows hundreds of thousands of distinct CDR3 sequences, approximately 21% of them singletons. Here the sequenced sample was PBMCs, taken 15 days after the yellow fever booster vaccination. All receptors derive from a man aged 30 to 39 who received the YFV17D yellow fever vaccine. Each CDR3 is given with its conserved first and last residue. A D gene is named only where the DNA matches it firmly. Not every row has a clone size; where given, it reads once, few, many or a size class.

v_call: TRBV5-1
clone_size: few
j_call: TRBJ2-7
d_call: TRBD2
cdr3_nt: TGCGCCAGCAGCTACGGACTAGCGGGAGTAAACTCCTACGAGCAGTACTTC
cdr3_aa: CASSYGLAGVNSYEQYF

v_call: TRBV19
clone_size: -
j_call: TRBJ2-1
d_call: -
cdr3_nt: TGTGCCAGTAGTCCCTCGGCAGGTGACAATGAGCAGTTCTTC
cdr3_aa: CASSPSAGDNEQFF

v_call: TRBV7-2
clone_size: few
j_call: TRBJ1-2
d_call: -
cdr3_nt: TGTGCCAGCAGCTTCGCCTTAAGTGGATATGGCTACACCTTC
cdr3_aa: CASSFALSGYGYTF

v_call: TRBV15
clone_size: -
j_call: TRBJ2-1
d_call: TRBD2
cdr3_nt: TGTGCCACCAGCAGAGCGGGAGGGGGGTATGAGCAGTTCTTC
cdr3_aa: CATSRAGGGYEQFF

v_call: TRBV4-3
clone_size: few
j_call: TRBJ1-2
d_call: -
cdr3_nt: TGCGCCAGCAGCCAAGGCGGTCAAGAGCTGCCCAGCGGCTATGGCTACACCTTC
cdr3_aa: CASSQGGQELPSGYGYTF

v_call: TRBV11-2
clone_size: -
j_call: TRBJ2-5
d_call: -
cdr3_nt: TGTGCCAGCAGCGCCCAACAAGAGACCCAGTACTTC
cdr3_aa: CASSAQQETQYF

v_call: TRBV10-3
clone_size: -
j_call: TRBJ2-1
d_call: -
cdr3_nt: TGTGCCATCAGTGAGTTGGGGGAGCTAGATGAGCAGTTCTTC
cdr3_aa: CAISELGELDEQFF

v_call: TRBV7-2
clone_size: -
j_call: TRBJ1-6
d_call: -
cdr3_nt: TGTGCCAGCAGCCCGGGACCGAAGCTTGGTTCACCCCTCCACTTT
cdr3_aa: CASSPGPKLGSPLHF

v_call: TRBV15
clone_size: -
j_call: TRBJ2-5
d_call: -
cdr3_nt: TGTGCCACCAGCAGAGAAGGACAGCGCCAAGAGACCCAGTACTTC
cdr3_aa: CATSREGQRQETQYF

v_call: TRBV5-1
clone_size: few
j_call: TRBJ2-7
d_call: -
cdr3_nt: TGCGCCAGCAGCTTTTCCGGGACAAAGGCTTCTGGCGAGCAGTACTTC
cdr3_aa: CASSFSGTKASGEQYF

v_call: TRBV12-3/TRBV12-4
clone_size: few
j_call: TRBJ2-7
d_call: TRBD2
cdr3_nt: TGTGCCAGCAGTTTTGGGACTAGCGGGATTCAGTACGAGCAGTACTTC
cdr3_aa: CASSFGTSGIQYEQYF

v_call: TRBV28
clone_size: few
j_call: TRBJ1-4
d_call: -
cdr3_nt: TGTGCCAGCAGTTTACAGCTCGTTGCAACTAATGAAAAACTGTTTTTT
cdr3_aa: CASSLQLVATNEKLFF

v_call: TRBV18
clone_size: -
j_call: TRBJ2-5
d_call: -
cdr3_nt: TGTGCCAGCTCACTCAAAGAGGAGACCCAGTACTTC
cdr3_aa: CASSLKEETQYF

v_call: TRBV29-1
clone_size: -
j_call: TRBJ2-3
d_call: -
cdr3_nt: TGCAGCGCTGCGGACTACAGCACAGATACGCAGTATTTT
cdr3_aa: CSAADYSTDTQYF

v_call: TRBV12-3/TRBV12-4
clone_size: few
j_call: TRBJ2-3
d_call: TRBD1
cdr3_nt: TGTGCCAGCAGCCCAGTGACAGGGACAGATACGCAGTATTTT
cdr3_aa: CASSPVTGTDTQYF

v_call: TRBV24-1
clone_size: -
j_call: TRBJ2-5
d_call: TRBD2
cdr3_nt: TGTGCCACCAGTGGCCCCGCGGGTTCTAGCGGGGGTCAAGAGACCCAGTACTTC
cdr3_aa: CATSGPAGSSGGQETQYF